What follows are 32 T cell receptor beta chains derived from one specimen sequenced in a study of neurological immune-mediated disorders. TCRdb analysed the 5' RACE reads with MiXCR anew, one entry per CDR3 protein. The data contain some 47,000 distinct CDR3 sequences, about 6.3% of them singletons. Specimen: CD4+ T cells from blood. All receptors come from a woman between 40 and 55 years old in good health.

This clonotype qualifies as medium-sized (0.01 to 0.1%). V and J are TRBV7-2 and TRBJ2-7; D is unclear. CDR3 length equals 13 residues. Trimming shortened V by 1 base and J by 4 bases, and 8 bases separated the two germline ends. Germline V CDR1 and CDR2: SGHTA, FQGNSA. CDR3 region: CASSLEFSYEQYF. The CDR3 nucleotides are TGTGCCAGCAGCTTAGAGTTCTCTTACGAGCAGTACTTC. Combining the CDR3 with reference TRBV7-2 and TRBJ2-7 gives the whole variable domain GAGVSQSPSNKVTEKGKDVELRCDPISGHTALYWYRQSLGQGLEFLIYFQGNSAPDKSGLPSDRFSAERTGGSVSTLTIQRTQQEDSAVYLCASSLEFSYEQYFGPGTRLTVT.

This clonotype was counted at least ten times. The chain combines TRBV28 with TRBJ2-7; D unresolved. CDR1 and CDR2 from the germline V gene are MDHEN and SYDVKM. This CDR3 contains 13 residues. The germline V and J ends were trimmed by 5 bases and 2 bases, with 10 bases remaining between them. The DNA of the CDR3 is TGTGCCAGCAGTACCCTCTCGGCCTACGAGCAGTACTTC. It codes for CASSTLSAYEQYF.

This clonotype was observed many times. V gene TRBV5-1 combines with J gene TRBJ2-6; D is perhaps TRBD2 (5 bases). V gave up 0 bases and J gave up 0 bases, with 13 bases separating them. Germline loops: CDR1 SGHRS, CDR2 YFSETQ. This CDR3 has 18 residues. CDR3 DNA sequence: TGCGCCAGCAGCTTGGTCACGGGATGGGACTCTGGGGCCAACGTCCTGACTTTC. Its protein is CASSLVTGWDSGANVLTF.

This clonotype was seen at least ten times. The chain couples TRBV5-6 to TRBJ1-3; D is uncertain. Germline CDR1 and CDR2: SGHDT and YYEEEE. The CDR3 spans 15 residues. Trimming cost V 4 bases and J 3 bases, with 14 bases left between them. CDR3 in amino acids: CASSRDHLGGNTIYF. CDR3 sequence (DNA): TGTGCCAGCAGCCGCGACCATTTGGGTGGAAACACCATATATTTT.

This clonotype occurred many times. The gene calls are TRBV28 and TRBJ2-7, with a possible D match to TRBD2 (5 bases). The CDR3 sequence is 14 residues long. Germline assignment: CDR1 MDHEN and CDR2 SYDVKM. Trimming removed 3 bases from V and 2 bases from J, with 11 bases in between. CDR3 protein: CASSFPREPYEQYF. The CDR3 bases are TGTGCCAGCAGTTTTCCGAGGGAGCCCTACGAGCAGTACTTC.

This clonotype was observed a handful of times. The chain joins TRBV20-1 to TRBJ1-2, with TRBD1 as a possible D gene (5 bases). The V and J ends lost 3 bases and 6 bases respectively, with 11 bases between them. The V gene's germline CDR1 is DFQATT and CDR2 SNEGSKA (reference sequence). This CDR3 has 12 residues. The CDR3 reads CSASKGTDGYTF. The CDR3 DNA reads TGCAGTGCTAGTAAGGGGACGGATGGCTACACCTTC.

This clonotype was observed at least ten times. CDR3 sequence (DNA): TGCGCCAGCAGCTTGGGAGGAAGGGACACTGAAGCTTTCTTT. It codes for CASSLGGRDTEAFF. This rearrangement joins TRBV5-1 to TRBJ1-1; D is unresolved. Germline-derived CDR1 and CDR2 are SGHRS and YFSETQ. The germline V and J ends were trimmed by 0 bases and 3 bases, with 9 bases remaining between them. The CDR3 covers 14 residues.

At least ten counts were recorded for this clonotype. This rearrangement joins TRBV6-2 or TRBV6-3 to TRBJ1-1, with D possibly being TRBD1 (5 bases). Trimming removed 4 bases at V and 5 bases at J, with 11 bases between. The V gene's germline CDR1 is MNHEY and CDR2 SVGEGT. The CDR3 length is 13 residues. In DNA form, the CDR3 reads TGTGCCAGCAGTTCCCCCAGGGAAACTGAAGCTTTCTTT. Protein product: CASSSPRETEAFF.

At least ten counts were recorded for this clonotype. J is TRBJ1-2 and V is TRBV24-1, with 7 nucleotides matching TRBD1. V lost 3 bases and J lost 5; bases outside the gene matches: 5. The germline V gene encodes CDR1 KGHDR and CDR2 SFDVKD. The CDR3 has 14 amino acids. The DNA of the CDR3 is TGTGCCACCAGTGATGGGGACAGTATATATGGCTACACCTTC. Protein product: CATSDGDSIYGYTF.

The sample holds many counts of this clonotype. The chain combines TRBV20-1 with TRBJ2-3, with 7 bases fitting TRBD2. CDR1 and CDR2 (germline): DFQATT, SNEGSKA (reference sequence). The CDR3 is made up of 13 amino acids. V was clipped by 8 bases and J by 0 bases; unmatched bases: 5. CDR3 loop: CSSSLASTDTQYF. The CDR3 nucleotides read TGCAGTTCCTCACTAGCGAGCACAGATACGCAGTATTTT.

Many counts were recorded for this clonotype. The rearrangement joins TRBV7-2 to TRBJ2-3; D call uncertain. The CDR3 is 15 amino acids. Germline-derived CDR1 and CDR2 are SGHTA and FQGNSA. Trimming cost V 4 bases and J 6 bases, with 17 bases left between them. In nucleotides, the CDR3 is TGTGCCAGCAGCTCAACAACTACCTCCGGGGATACGCAGTATTTT. Translated, it gives CASSSTTTSGDTQYF. The whole variable domain, remainder taken from reference TRBV7-2 and TRBJ2-3, is GAGVSQSPSNKVTEKGKDVELRCDPISGHTALYWYRQSLGQGLEFLIYFQGNSAPDKSGLPSDRFSAERTGGSVSTLTIQRTQQEDSAVYLCASSSTTTSGDTQYFGPGTRLTVL.

There are many counts of this clonotype. The chain combines TRBV7-6 with TRBJ2-2; a possible D gene is TRBD2 (5 bases). The CDR3 covers 16 residues. The germline V gene encodes CDR1 SGHVS and CDR2 FNYEAQ. The V end was cut by 5 bases, the J end by 4 bases, with 17 bases between. In nucleotides, the CDR3 is TGTGCCAGCAGCCCCCTCGCTCGGGGTTTCACCGGGGAGCTGTTTTTT. Translated: CASSPLARGFTGELFF.

This clonotype was picked up many times. The chain is built from TRBV7-9 and TRBJ1-2, with D perhaps matching TRBD1 (5 bases). This CDR3 region has 14 residues. Germline V gene data show CDR1 as SEHNR and CDR2 as FQNEAQ (reference sequence). V lost 3 bases, J lost 2 bases, and 10 bases lay in between. The CDR3 DNA reads TGTGCCAGCAGCTTGGGCGCAGGGAACTATGGCTACACCTTC. It specifies CASSLGAGNYGYTF.

This clonotype was observed many times. Here the CDR3 reads CSARDPGGNQETQYF. CDR3 bases: TGCAGTGCTAGAGATCCCGGCGGGAACCAAGAGACCCAGTACTTC. V usage is TRBV20-1 and J usage is TRBJ2-5, with TRBD2 as a possible D gene (6 bases). V lost 0 bases and J lost 0, with 11 bases in between. Germline lookup yields CDR1 DFQATT and CDR2 SNEGSKA (reference sequence). The CDR3 runs to 15 residues.

This clonotype was recorded at least ten times. The rearrangement joins TRBV7-2 to TRBJ2-3; no reliable D call. Germline assignment: CDR1 SGHTA and CDR2 FQGNSA. The CDR3 is 14 amino acids. With 1 base removed from V and 2 bases from J, the gap between germline ends came to 7 bases. The CDR3 coding sequence is TGTGCCAGCAGCTTAGGGCCATACACAGATACGCAGTATTTT. Its translation is CASSLGPYTDTQYF.

This clonotype has ten or more counts. This chain connects TRBV6-2 or TRBV6-3 to TRBJ2-1, with 9 bases identical to TRBD2. This CDR3 has 13 residues. Germline CDR1 reads MNHEY; CDR2 reads SVGEGT. The V gene end was trimmed by 9 bases and the J gene end by 4 bases; junction bases not matched to a gene: 4. In DNA form, the CDR3 reads TGTGCCAGTGGACTAGCGAATTACAATGAGCAGTTCTTC. It yields the protein CASGLANYNEQFF.

There are many counts of this clonotype. The V gene is TRBV3-1, the J gene TRBJ2-5; D gene unclear. The CDR3 sequence is 14 residues long. CDR1 and CDR2 from the germline V gene are LGHDT and YNNKEL (reference sequence). The V end lost 5 bases, the J end lost 1 base, and 11 bases lay between the germline ends. The CDR3 is CASSSRVFQETQYF. CDR3 coding DNA: TGTGCCAGCAGCTCAAGGGTTTTCCAAGAGACCCAGTACTTC.

By sample fraction, this clonotype is medium-sized (0.01 to 0.1%). V and J are TRBV12-3 or TRBV12-4 and TRBJ1-1; D is uncertain. CDR3 length: 13 residues. Trimming took off 3 bases at V and 4 bases at J, with 9 bases between the two ends. CDR3 coding DNA: TGTGCCAGCAGTTTCTTGGGGTCCACTGAAGCTTTCTTT. As protein: CASSFLGSTEAFF.

This clonotype appeared many times. This chain links TRBV4-2 with TRBJ1-4; D ambiguous. The CDR3 is 16 amino acids. CDR1 and CDR2 (germline): LGHNA, YNFKEQ. V gave up 0 bases and J gave up 0 bases, with 8 bases separating them. The DNA of the CDR3 is TGTGCCAGCAGCCAAGATCCCAGGCCAACTAATGAAAAACTGTTTTTT. Its translation: CASSQDPRPTNEKLFF.

The sample holds many counts of this clonotype. J is TRBJ2-1 and V is TRBV3-1, with 10 bases fitting TRBD2. Germline CDR1 reads LGHDT; CDR2 reads YNNKEL (reference sequence). The V gene end was trimmed by 0 bases and the J gene end by 1 base; junction bases not matched to a gene: 9. The CDR3 totals 19 residues. CDR3 region: CASSQDLSWTSGSYNEQFF. CDR3 in DNA: TGTGCCAGCAGCCAAGACCTCTCATGGACTAGCGGATCCTACAATGAGCAGTTCTTC.

In this sample, this clonotype turned up many times. This chain joins TRBV2 and TRBJ2-2, with 7 nucleotides matching TRBD1. This CDR3 is built from 14 residues. CDR1 and CDR2 (germline): SNHLY, FYNNEI. Trimming took 4 bases from V and 4 from J; bases not matched to a gene: 3. The CDR3 DNA follows: TGTGCCAGCAGTGCCAACAGGGGCACCGGGGAGCTGTTTTTT. Translating gives CASSANRGTGELFF.

This clonotype showed up many times. The chain employs TRBV5-1 and TRBJ2-7; 7 bases fit TRBD1. The CDR3 runs 16 residues. The V gene end was trimmed by 5 bases and the J gene end by 3 bases; junction bases not matched to a gene: 14. The germline V gene encodes CDR1 SGHRS and CDR2 YFSETQ. The DNA for the CDR3 is TGCGCCAGCAGGGGATTAGGGGACAGCTCTGACTACGAGCAGTACTTC. Its protein is CASRGLGDSSDYEQYF.

This clonotype is labeled as medium-sized. The chain employs TRBV5-1 and TRBJ2-3, with unresolved D. The CDR3 runs to 15 residues. Germline assignment: CDR1 SGHRS and CDR2 YFSETQ. V was clipped by 0 bases and J by 4 bases, with 12 bases between them. CDR3 coding DNA: TGCGCCAGCAGCTTGGAGGTAGTCGGTCCAGATACGCAGTATTTT. Its protein product is CASSLEVVGPDTQYF.

Points on this clonotype: A read error may be the cause here, since a much bigger clone is one base away. CDR3 sequence: CSVKTQGFNEQFF. The CDR3 bases are TGCAGTGTTAAGACCCAAGGGTTCAATGAGCAGTTCTTC. The chain joins TRBV20-1 to TRBJ2-1; the D is unclear. The CDR3 sequence is 13 residues long. Germline V gene lookup returns CDR1 DFQATT and CDR2 SNEGSKA (reference sequence). Trimming took 7 bases from V and 6 from J, leaving 16 bases between them.

The table lists this clonotype with many counts. The chain has TRBV10-3 and TRBJ2-3; 9 bases map to TRBD2. This CDR3 comprises 14 residues. Germline CDR1 reads ENHRY; CDR2 reads SYGVKD. V dropped 4 bases and J dropped 1; count of bases not matched to a gene: 0. The DNA for the CDR3 is TGTGCCATCAGTGTAGCGGGAGGCACAGATACGCAGTATTTT. This translates into CAISVAGGTDTQYF.

This clonotype was detected ten times or more. The chain links TRBV5-1 to TRBJ2-7, with TRBD2 identical over 11 bases. Germline values: CDR1 SGHRS, CDR2 YFSETQ. Unmatched junction bases numbered 2, after V lost 4 bases and J lost 2 bases. This CDR3 contains 14 residues. CDR3 protein: CASSPLAGAYEQYF. DNA for the CDR3: TGCGCCAGCAGCCCACTAGCGGGGGCCTACGAGCAGTACTTC. The full variable domain, rest sourced from reference TRBV5-1 and TRBJ2-7, is KAGVTQTPRYLIKTRGQQVTLSCSPISGHRSVSWYQQTPGQGLQFLFEYFSETQRNKGNFPGRFSGRQFSNSRSEMNVSTLELGDSALYLCASSPLAGAYEQYFGPGTRLTVT.

This chain joins TRBV12-3 or TRBV12-4 and TRBJ2-1; TRBD1 matches at 8 bases. This CDR3 is built from 17 residues. J was trimmed by 7 bases and V by 5 bases; bases with no gene match: 16. DNA of the CDR3: TGTGCCAGCAGTGATCTCCGTTCCGGGACAGGTTCGAATGAGCAGTTCTTC. This codes for CASSDLRSGTGSNEQFF.

At least ten counts were recorded for this clonotype. V is TRBV18 and J is TRBJ2-7; 13 nucleotides line up with TRBD2. CDR1 and CDR2 (germline): KGHSH, LQKENI. The CDR3 has 15 amino acids. Unmatched junction bases numbered 7, after V lost 4 bases and J lost 7 bases. The CDR3 sequence: CASSRGLAGEIEQYF. As DNA, the CDR3 is TGTGCCAGCTCACGCGGACTAGCGGGAGAGATTGAGCAGTACTTC.

The sample holds many counts of this clonotype. DNA of the CDR3: TGTGCCAGCAGCGTATCGTCAAGGGGGACTGCAGAGCAGTACTTC. It translates to CASSVSSRGTAEQYF. The rearrangement joins TRBV9 to TRBJ2-7; the D call may be TRBD1 or TRBD2 (6 bases each). Per the germline V gene, CDR1 is SGDLS and CDR2 is YYNGEE. This CDR3 is built from 15 residues. With 1 base removed from V and 7 bases from J, the gap between germline ends came to 18 bases.

Many counts were recorded for this clonotype. The chain uses TRBV7-8 and TRBJ1-2; D uncertain. The CDR3 has 15 amino acids. Trimming removed 3 bases at V and 8 bases at J, with 19 bases between. Looked up from germline, CDR1 is SGHVS and CDR2 is FQNEAQ. This chain's CDR3 is CASSLGTRAAHGYTF. The CDR3, as DNA: TGTGCCAGCAGCTTGGGAACTAGGGCAGCACACGGCTACACCTTC.

This clonotype was counted at least ten times. J is TRBJ1-6 and V is TRBV7-6; D is possibly TRBD1 (6 bases). Trimming removed 7 bases at V and 15 bases at J, with 19 bases between. In germline, CDR1 is SGHVS, CDR2 FNYEAQ. The CDR3 spans 13 residues. CDR3 sequence: CASTSPGDPLLHF. DNA of the CDR3: TGTGCCAGCACCTCGCCAGGGGATCCTCTCCTCCACTTT. The variable domain in full, completed from reference TRBV7-6 and TRBJ1-6, reads GAGVSQSPRYKVTKRGQDVALRCDPISGHVSLYWYRQALGQGPEFLTYFNYEAQQDKSGLPNDRFSAERPEGSISTLTIQRTEQRDSAMYRCASTSPGDPLLHFGNGTRLTVT.

The table lists this clonotype with many counts. The V call is TRBV5-5, the J call TRBJ1-2; 11 bases match TRBD1. The CDR3 totals 16 residues. V trimming: 2 bases; J trimming: 4 bases; junction bases outside the gene matches: 7. Germline CDR1 reads SGHKS; CDR2 reads YYEKEE (reference sequence). The CDR3: CASSLTPGTGGYGYTF. CDR3 DNA sequence: TGTGCCAGCAGCTTAACACCCGGGACAGGGGGCTATGGCTACACCTTC. The variable domain in full, completed from reference TRBV5-5 and TRBJ1-2, reads DAGVTQSPTHLIKTRGQQVTLRCSPISGHKSVSWYQQVLGQGPQFIFQYYEKEERGRGNFPDRFSARQFPNYSSELNVNALLLGDSALYLCASSLTPGTGGYGYTFGSGTRLTVV.